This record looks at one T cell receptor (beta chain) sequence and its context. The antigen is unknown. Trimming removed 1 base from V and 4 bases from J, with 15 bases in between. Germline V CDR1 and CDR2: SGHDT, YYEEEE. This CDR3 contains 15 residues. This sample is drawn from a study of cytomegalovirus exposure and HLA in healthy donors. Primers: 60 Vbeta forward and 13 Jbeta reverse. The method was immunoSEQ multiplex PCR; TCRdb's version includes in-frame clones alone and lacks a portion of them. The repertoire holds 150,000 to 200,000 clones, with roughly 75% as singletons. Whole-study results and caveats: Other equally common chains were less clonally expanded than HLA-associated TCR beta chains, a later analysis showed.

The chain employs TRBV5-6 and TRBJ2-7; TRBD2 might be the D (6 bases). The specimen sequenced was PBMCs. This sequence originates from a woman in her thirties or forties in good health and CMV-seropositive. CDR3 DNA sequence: TGTGCCAGCAGCTTGATTCGGGGGAGCCAGTACGAGCAGTACTTC. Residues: CASSLIRGSQYEQYF.